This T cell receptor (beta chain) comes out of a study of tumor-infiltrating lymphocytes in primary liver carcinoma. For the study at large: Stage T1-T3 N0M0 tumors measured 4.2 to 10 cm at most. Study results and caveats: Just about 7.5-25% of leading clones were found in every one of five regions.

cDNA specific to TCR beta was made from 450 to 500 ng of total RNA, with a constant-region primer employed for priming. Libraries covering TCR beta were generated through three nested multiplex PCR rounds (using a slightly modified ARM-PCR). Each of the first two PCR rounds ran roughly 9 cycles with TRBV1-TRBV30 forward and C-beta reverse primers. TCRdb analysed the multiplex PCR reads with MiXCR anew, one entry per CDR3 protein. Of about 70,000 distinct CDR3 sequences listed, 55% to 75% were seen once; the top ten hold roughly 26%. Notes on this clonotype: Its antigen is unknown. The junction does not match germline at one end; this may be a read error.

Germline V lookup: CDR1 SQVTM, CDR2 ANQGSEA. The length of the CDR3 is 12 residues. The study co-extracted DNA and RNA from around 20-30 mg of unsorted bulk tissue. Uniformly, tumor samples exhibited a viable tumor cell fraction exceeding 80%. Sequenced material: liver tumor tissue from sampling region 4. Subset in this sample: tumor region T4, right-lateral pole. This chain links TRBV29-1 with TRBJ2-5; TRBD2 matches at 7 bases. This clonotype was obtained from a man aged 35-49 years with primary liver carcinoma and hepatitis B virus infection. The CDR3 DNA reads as TGCAGCGCCCTGGACTCCGGGGGGACCCAGCACTTC. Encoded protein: CSALDSGGTQHF.